The rows below give T cell receptor beta chains drawn from one sample of a study of beta chain features in type 1 diabetes. Assay: immunoSEQ multiplex PCR; the TCRdb copy retains only in-frame clones and omits some. The sample lists more than 300,000 clones, about 10% occurring once. Sequences were obtained from central memory CD4+ T cells from blood. These receptors all come from a man younger than 40 with type 1 diabetes. Both conserved end residues are part of each CDR3. D genes are given only for firm matches. Size values are once, few and many counts, or a class for expanded clones, and some rows have none.

J gene: TRBJ1-4
D gene: TRBD1
V gene: TRBV19
clone size: many
CDR3 protein: CASSPGTAPEKLFF
CDR3 DNA: TGTGCCAGTAGCCCCGGGACAGCCCCGGAAAAACTGTTTTTT

J gene: TRBJ1-4
D gene: TRBD1
V gene: TRBV28
clone size: -
CDR3 protein: CASSPTQGAGEKLFF
CDR3 DNA: TGTGCCAGCAGCCCTACACAGGGGGCGGGAGAAAAACTGTTTTTT

J gene: TRBJ2-3
D gene: TRBD2
V gene: TRBV7-3
clone size: few
CDR3 protein: CASSMTSGISTDTQYF
CDR3 DNA: TGTGCCAGCAGCATGACTAGCGGGATATCCACAGATACGCAGTATTTT

J gene: TRBJ2-1
D gene: -
V gene: TRBV4-1
clone size: few
CDR3 protein: CASSQEAVGNNEQFF
CDR3 DNA: TGCGCCAGCAGCCAAGAGGCGGTAGGCAACAATGAGCAGTTCTTC

J gene: TRBJ2-7
D gene: TRBD1
V gene: TRBV7-2
clone size: -
CDR3 protein: CASSFGGRGHYEQYF
CDR3 DNA: TGTGCCAGCAGCTTTGGTGGTAGGGGGCACTACGAGCAGTACTTC

J gene: TRBJ2-5
D gene: TRBD2
V gene: TRBV19
clone size: -
CDR3 protein: CASRGREETQYF
CDR3 DNA: TGTGCCAGCCGCGGGAGGGAAGAGACCCAGTACTTC

J gene: TRBJ2-3
D gene: TRBD1
V gene: TRBV28
clone size: -
CDR3 protein: CASSFFYRGSNTDTQYF
CDR3 DNA: TGTGCCAGCAGCTTCTTCTACAGGGGGAGCAACACAGATACGCAGTATTTT

J gene: TRBJ2-3
D gene: -
V gene: TRBV11-2
clone size: -
CDR3 protein: CASSLRGTTDTQYF
CDR3 DNA: TGTGCCAGCAGCTTACGGGGGACCACAGATACGCAGTATTTT

J gene: TRBJ2-5
D gene: -
V gene: TRBV29-1
clone size: few
CDR3 protein: CSVGEDRFTQYF
CDR3 DNA: TGCAGCGTTGGGGAGGACAGGTTCACCCAGTACTTC

J gene: TRBJ2-5
D gene: TRBD2
V gene: TRBV15
clone size: few
CDR3 protein: CATSRDLAGGFEETQYF
CDR3 DNA: TGTGCCACCAGCAGAGACCTAGCGGGCGGCTTTGAAGAGACCCAGTACTTC

J gene: TRBJ2-7
D gene: -
V gene: TRBV29-1
clone size: few
CDR3 protein: CSVEGERAYEQYF
CDR3 DNA: TGCAGCGTTGAGGGGGAACGGGCCTACGAGCAGTACTTC

J gene: TRBJ2-1
D gene: -
V gene: TRBV28
clone size: few
CDR3 protein: CASSPGGSGDINEQFF
CDR3 DNA: TGTGCCAGCAGCCCCGGGGGTAGCGGAGATATCAATGAGCAGTTCTTC

J gene: TRBJ2-1
D gene: TRBD2
V gene: TRBV2
clone size: many
CDR3 protein: CASSGGLVDEQFF
CDR3 DNA: TGTGCCAGCAGTGGGGGACTAGTCGATGAGCAGTTCTTC

J gene: TRBJ2-1
D gene: TRBD2
V gene: TRBV6-7
clone size: few
CDR3 protein: CASSFGLADNEQFF
CDR3 DNA: TGTGCCAGCAGTTTTGGGCTAGCGGACAATGAGCAGTTCTTC

J gene: TRBJ1-1
D gene: -
V gene: TRBV27
clone size: -
CDR3 protein: CASSSPGSLYTEAFF
CDR3 DNA: TGTGCCAGCAGTTCCCCGGGGTCCCTGTACACTGAAGCTTTCTTT

J gene: TRBJ1-1
D gene: -
V gene: TRBV28
clone size: many
CDR3 protein: CASREDGNTEAFF
CDR3 DNA: TGTGCCAGCAGAGAGGACGGAAACACTGAAGCTTTCTTT

J gene: TRBJ1-5
D gene: -
V gene: TRBV29-1
clone size: -
CDR3 protein: CSVEKGGQPQHF
CDR3 DNA: TGCAGCGTTGAAAAGGGAGGGCAGCCCCAGCATTTT

J gene: TRBJ2-7
D gene: -
V gene: TRBV28
clone size: -
CDR3 protein: CASRSLYEQYF
CDR3 DNA: TGTGCCAGCAGAAGCCTTTACGAGCAGTACTTC

J gene: TRBJ1-5
D gene: TRBD1
V gene: TRBV5-1
clone size: -
CDR3 protein: CASSLGTGGQGNQPQHF
CDR3 DNA: TGCGCCAGCAGCTTGGGGACAGGTGGACAGGGCAATCAGCCCCAGCATTTT

J gene: TRBJ1-3
D gene: -
V gene: TRBV5-1
clone size: few
CDR3 protein: CASSVAGWGNTIYF
CDR3 DNA: TGCGCCAGCAGCGTCGCTGGTTGGGGGAACACCATATATTTT

J gene: TRBJ2-3
D gene: TRBD1
V gene: TRBV6-1
clone size: few
CDR3 protein: CAISGRGQGGADTQYF
CDR3 DNA: TGTGCCATCAGTGGCCGGGGACAGGGGGGCGCAGATACGCAGTATTTT

J gene: TRBJ2-1
D gene: -
V gene: TRBV4-1
clone size: few
CDR3 protein: CASSQVTGKSYNEQFF
CDR3 DNA: TGCGCCAGCAGCCAAGTAACGGGAAAGTCCTACAATGAGCAGTTCTTC

J gene: TRBJ2-2
D gene: -
V gene: TRBV14
clone size: few
CDR3 protein: CASSEGLTDTGELFF
CDR3 DNA: TGTGCCAGCAGTGAGGGGCTAACGGACACCGGGGAGCTGTTTTTT

J gene: TRBJ2-2
D gene: -
V gene: TRBV11-2
clone size: -
CDR3 protein: CASSLRQANTGELFF
CDR3 DNA: TGTGCCAGCAGCTTAAGACAGGCGAACACCGGGGAGCTGTTTTTT

J gene: TRBJ2-3
D gene: TRBD1
V gene: TRBV19
clone size: few
CDR3 protein: CASSDRGMSPDTQYF
CDR3 DNA: TGTGCCAGTTCCGACAGGGGGATGAGTCCCGATACGCAGTATTTT

J gene: TRBJ1-1
D gene: -
V gene: TRBV7-6
clone size: few
CDR3 protein: CASSLDGRGVNTEAFF
CDR3 DNA: TGTGCCAGCAGCTTAGATGGCAGGGGAGTGAACACTGAAGCTTTCTTT

J gene: TRBJ1-2
D gene: -
V gene: TRBV5-1
clone size: -
CDR3 protein: CASSIEKNYGYTF
CDR3 DNA: TGCGCCAGCAGCATAGAGAAGAACTATGGCTACACCTTC

J gene: TRBJ2-7
D gene: -
V gene: TRBV7-2
clone size: many
CDR3 protein: CASSSGGGRNYEQYF
CDR3 DNA: TGTGCCAGCAGCTCTGGAGGGGGGAGAAACTACGAGCAGTACTTC

J gene: TRBJ2-3
D gene: -
V gene: TRBV7-3
clone size: -
CDR3 protein: CASSLAGGEDTQYF
CDR3 DNA: TGTGCCAGCAGCTTAGCCGGGGGTGAAGATACGCAGTATTTT

J gene: TRBJ2-3
D gene: -
V gene: TRBV5-1
clone size: -
CDR3 protein: CASSSPGRDTQYF
CDR3 DNA: TGCGCCAGCAGCTCGCCAGGCCGAGATACGCAGTATTTT

J gene: TRBJ2-7
D gene: -
V gene: TRBV10-3
clone size: -
CDR3 protein: CAIRRGDEQYF
CDR3 DNA: TGTGCCATCCGAAGAGGTGACGAGCAGTACTTC

J gene: TRBJ2-2
D gene: TRBD1
V gene: TRBV2
clone size: -
CDR3 protein: CASRRRLIGTGGARTGELFF
CDR3 DNA: TGTGCCAGCAGACGTAGACTTATCGGGACAGGGGGAGCTAGAACCGGGGAGCTGTTTTTT

J gene: TRBJ2-1
D gene: TRBD2
V gene: TRBV28
clone size: few
CDR3 protein: CASVIAGAGSYNEQFF
CDR3 DNA: TGTGCCAGCGTCATAGCGGGAGCGGGGTCCTACAATGAGCAGTTCTTC

J gene: TRBJ2-7
D gene: TRBD2
V gene: TRBV5-1
clone size: -
CDR3 protein: CASSLDPSGRTGEQYF
CDR3 DNA: TGCGCCAGCAGCTTGGACCCTAGCGGGAGAACGGGGGAGCAGTACTTC

J gene: TRBJ1-1
D gene: -
V gene: TRBV7-9
clone size: few
CDR3 protein: CASSRGISSEAFF
CDR3 DNA: TGTGCCAGCAGCCGAGGGATAAGCTCTGAAGCTTTCTTT

J gene: TRBJ2-1
D gene: TRBD2
V gene: TRBV23-1
clone size: many
CDR3 protein: CASERLAGNNEQFF
CDR3 DNA: TGCGCCAGCGAACGACTAGCGGGTAATAATGAGCAGTTCTTC

J gene: TRBJ2-5
D gene: -
V gene: TRBV11-2
clone size: -
CDR3 protein: CASSLDHALETQYF
CDR3 DNA: TGTGCCAGCAGCTTAGATCACGCGTTAGAGACCCAGTACTTC

J gene: TRBJ2-1
D gene: -
V gene: TRBV7-2
clone size: many
CDR3 protein: CASSFLPPRNEQFF
CDR3 DNA: TGTGCCAGCAGCTTTTTGCCCCCTCGCAATGAGCAGTTCTTC

J gene: TRBJ2-7
D gene: -
V gene: TRBV2
clone size: -
CDR3 protein: CASSEGLAGHLYEQYF
CDR3 DNA: TGTGCCAGCAGTGAGGGACTTGCAGGACACCTCTACGAGCAGTACTTC

J gene: TRBJ2-3
D gene: -
V gene: TRBV9
clone size: -
CDR3 protein: CASSVSAASVTDTQYF
CDR3 DNA: TGTGCCAGCAGCGTATCAGCGGCCTCCGTGACAGATACGCAGTATTTT

J gene: TRBJ2-3
D gene: -
V gene: TRBV7-6
clone size: -
CDR3 protein: CASSLASSLTDTQYF
CDR3 DNA: TGTGCCAGCAGCTTAGCGTCTAGTTTAACAGATACGCAGTATTTT

J gene: TRBJ1-1
D gene: -
V gene: TRBV6-1
clone size: -
CDR3 protein: CASSTQGNTEAFF
CDR3 DNA: TGTGCCAGCAGTACCCAGGGAAACACTGAAGCTTTCTTT

J gene: TRBJ2-1
D gene: TRBD2
V gene: TRBV4-3
clone size: -
CDR3 protein: CASSQDVGRAGNEQFF
CDR3 DNA: TGCGCCAGCAGCCAAGACGTCGGGAGGGCCGGCAATGAGCAGTTCTTC

J gene: TRBJ2-3
D gene: -
V gene: TRBV15
clone size: few
CDR3 protein: CATSTGQKGANTDTQYF
CDR3 DNA: TGTGCCACCAGCACCGGGCAGAAAGGGGCCAACACAGATACGCAGTATTTT

J gene: TRBJ2-1
D gene: TRBD1
V gene: TRBV11-2
clone size: -
CDR3 protein: CASSSGQGAYNEQFF
CDR3 DNA: TGTGCCAGCAGCTCAGGACAGGGGGCTTACAATGAGCAGTTCTTC

J gene: TRBJ1-1
D gene: -
V gene: TRBV15
clone size: few
CDR3 protein: CATSRPGGVNTEAFF
CDR3 DNA: TGTGCCACCAGCAGACCCGGAGGGGTGAACACTGAAGCTTTCTTT

J gene: TRBJ1-5
D gene: -
V gene: TRBV28
clone size: many
CDR3 protein: CASTRPVSNNQPQHF
CDR3 DNA: TGTGCCAGCACCCGCCCCGTGTCAAACAATCAGCCCCAGCATTTT

J gene: TRBJ2-2
D gene: TRBD2
V gene: TRBV19
clone size: many
CDR3 protein: CASSTLAGSTGELFF
CDR3 DNA: TGTGCCAGTAGTACACTAGCGGGAAGCACCGGGGAGCTGTTTTTT

J gene: TRBJ2-7
D gene: TRBD1
V gene: TRBV7-3
clone size: -
CDR3 protein: CASSPTGELHEQYF
CDR3 DNA: TGTGCCAGCAGCCCGACAGGGGAGCTCCACGAGCAGTACTTC

J gene: TRBJ1-2
D gene: TRBD1
V gene: TRBV5-1
clone size: -
CDR3 protein: CASSLGGTAYGYTF
CDR3 DNA: TGCGCCAGCAGCTTGGGGGGGACAGCTTATGGCTACACCTTC

J gene: TRBJ2-5
D gene: -
V gene: TRBV2
clone size: few
CDR3 protein: CASESGTQYQETQYF
CDR3 DNA: TGTGCCAGCGAGTCCGGGACCCAGTACCAAGAGACCCAGTACTTC

J gene: TRBJ2-7
D gene: TRBD2
V gene: TRBV6-5
clone size: few
CDR3 protein: CASSWVGGRSGAEQYF
CDR3 DNA: TGTGCCAGCAGTTGGGTCGGCGGGAGATCCGGGGCCGAGCAGTACTTC

J gene: TRBJ2-3
D gene: -
V gene: TRBV28
clone size: -
CDR3 protein: CASSLAGPSTDTQYF
CDR3 DNA: TGTGCCAGCAGTTTGGCAGGGCCCAGCACAGATACGCAGTATTTT

J gene: TRBJ2-1
D gene: -
V gene: TRBV15
clone size: -
CDR3 protein: CATSRDLTLTRDEQFF
CDR3 DNA: TGTGCCACCAGCAGAGATCTCACACTGACCCGGGATGAGCAGTTCTTC

J gene: TRBJ1-1
D gene: -
V gene: TRBV28
clone size: few
CDR3 protein: CASRISSGRRSDTEAFF
CDR3 DNA: TGTGCCAGCAGGATCTCCTCGGGGCGCAGGTCGGACACTGAAGCTTTCTTT

J gene: TRBJ2-3
D gene: -
V gene: TRBV30
clone size: -
CDR3 protein: CARGGSGTDTQYF
CDR3 DNA: TGTGCTCGAGGGGGTAGCGGCACAGATACGCAGTATTTT

J gene: TRBJ2-2
D gene: TRBD2
V gene: TRBV5-4
clone size: -
CDR3 protein: CASSLGRAGAELFF
CDR3 DNA: TGTGCCAGCAGCTTGGGGCGAGCGGGAGCGGAGCTGTTTTTT